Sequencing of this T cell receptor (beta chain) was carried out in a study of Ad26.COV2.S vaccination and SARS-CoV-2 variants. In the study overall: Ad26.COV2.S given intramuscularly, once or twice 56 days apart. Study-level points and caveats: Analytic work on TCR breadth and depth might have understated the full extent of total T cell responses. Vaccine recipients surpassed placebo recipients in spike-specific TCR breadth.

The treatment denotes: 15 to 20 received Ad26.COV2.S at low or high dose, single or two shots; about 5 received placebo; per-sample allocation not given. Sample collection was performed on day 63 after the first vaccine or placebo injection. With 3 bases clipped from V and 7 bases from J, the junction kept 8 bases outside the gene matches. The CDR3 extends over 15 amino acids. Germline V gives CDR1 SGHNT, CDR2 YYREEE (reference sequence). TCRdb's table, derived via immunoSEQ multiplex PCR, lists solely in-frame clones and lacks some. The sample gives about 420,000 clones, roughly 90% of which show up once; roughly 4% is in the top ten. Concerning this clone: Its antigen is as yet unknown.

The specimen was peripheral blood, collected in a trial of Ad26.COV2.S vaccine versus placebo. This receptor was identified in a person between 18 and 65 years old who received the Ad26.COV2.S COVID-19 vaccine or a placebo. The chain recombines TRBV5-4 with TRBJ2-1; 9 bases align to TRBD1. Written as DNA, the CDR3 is TGTGCCAGCAGCTCGTTACAGGGGGCGCGGAATGAGCAGTTCTTC. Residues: CASSSLQGARNEQFF. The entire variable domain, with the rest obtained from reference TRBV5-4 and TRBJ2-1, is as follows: ETGVTQSPTHLIKTRGQQVTLRCSSQSGHNTVSWYQQALGQGPQFIFQYYREEENGRGNFPPRFSGLQFPNYSSELNVNALELDDSALYLCASSSLQGARNEQFFGPGTRLTVL.